Listed below are T cell receptor beta chains from one sample, sequenced in a study of shared clonotypes between healthy human individuals. Clones were read by immunoSEQ multiplex PCR, and TCRdb kept only the in-frame ones, dropping some. The repertoire includes approximately 2.5 million clones, 80% to 95% of them detected once, and 0.35% to 0.45% sits in the top ten. The sample consisted of naive CD4+ T cells from PBMCs. These receptors came from a man younger than 30 in good health. Some clones in this sample may be carry-over from other donors' samples. The CDR3 runs from the conserved cysteine through the conserved F or W. D genes are given only for firm matches. Size tells how often a clone was seen (once, few, many) or the class of an expanded clone, and some rows leave it out.

D | J | size | V | CDR3 | DNA
NA | TRBJ2-1 | NA | TRBV6-1 | CASSAGQGLVYNEQFF | TGTGCCAGCAGTGCCGGACAGGGACTAGTTTACAATGAGCAGTTCTTC
TRBD2 | TRBJ2-3 | once | TRBV2 | CASSGASGRSGTQYF | TGTGCCAGCAGTGGGGCTAGCGGGAGGAGCGGCACGCAGTATTTT
NA | TRBJ1-1 | NA | TRBV11-1 | CASTFLDGRNTEAFF | TGTGCCAGCACGTTTCTCGACGGGAGGAACACTGAAGCTTTCTTT
TRBD2 | TRBJ2-3 | NA | TRBV9 | CASSVGLAASTDTQYF | TGTGCCAGCAGCGTGGGACTAGCAGCCTCCACAGATACGCAGTATTTT
TRBD2 | TRBJ2-1 | NA | TRBV9 | CASSVAVAGTYNEQFF | TGTGCCAGCAGCGTAGCTGTAGCGGGGACCTACAATGAGCAGTTCTTC
NA | TRBJ1-6 | NA | TRBV7-2 | CASSRRGQLLHF | TGTGCCAGCAGCCGGAGGGGCCAACTACTCCACTTT
NA | TRBJ1-1 | NA | TRBV27 | CASSSSSYPNTEAFF | TGTGCCAGCAGTTCATCCAGCTACCCGAACACTGAAGCTTTCTTT
TRBD1 | TRBJ2-6 | NA | TRBV5-4 | CASSPGQGNSGANVLTF | TGTGCCAGCAGCCCGGGACAGGGTAATTCTGGGGCCAACGTCCTGACTTTC
NA | TRBJ2-1 | NA | TRBV6-5 | CASSSTWGIHNEQFF | TGTGCCAGCAGTTCCACCTGGGGGATCCACAATGAGCAGTTCTTC
NA | TRBJ2-4 | NA | TRBV5-6 | CASSLEGGRAKNIQYF | TGTGCCAGCAGCTTGGAGGGGGGACGGGCCAAAAACATTCAGTACTTC
NA | TRBJ2-1 | NA | TRBV14 | CASSQRSGTAYNEQFF | TGTGCCAGCAGCCAACGCTCCGGGACTGCGTACAATGAGCAGTTCTTC
NA | TRBJ2-1 | NA | TRBV5-1 | CASSLVASDNEQFF | TGCGCCAGCAGCTTGGTGGCTAGCGACAATGAGCAGTTCTTC
NA | TRBJ2-1 | once | TRBV10-2 | CASSNRSGAFF | TGCGCCAGCAGTAACAGGTCGGGGGCGTTCTTC
NA | TRBJ2-7 | NA | TRBV10-3 | CAISDAGRTGNEQYF | TGTGCCATCAGTGACGCAGGACGGACCGGCAACGAGCAGTACTTC
TRBD1 | TRBJ1-5 | NA | TRBV5-1 | CASSLGQGAQPQHF | TGCGCCAGCAGCTTGGGGCAGGGGGCTCAGCCCCAGCATTTT
TRBD1 | TRBJ1-4 | once | TRBV9 | CASSADRGPEKLFF | TGTGCCAGCAGCGCGGACAGGGGACCTGAAAAACTGTTTTTT
NA | TRBJ2-2 | once | TRBV7-9 | CASSPPRRDTGELFF | TGTGCCAGCAGCCCACCTAGACGGGACACCGGGGAGCTGTTTTTT
NA | TRBJ1-1 | NA | TRBV28 | CASMVQLRSNTEAFF | TGTGCCAGCATGGTCCAGCTACGCTCGAACACTGAAGCTTTCTTT
TRBD1 | TRBJ1-1 | NA | TRBV19 | CASSIGTGMKNTEAFF | TGTGCCAGTAGTATAGGGACAGGGATGAAGAACACTGAAGCTTTCTTT
NA | TRBJ2-7 | NA | TRBV7-9 | CASSLSSGVVSYEQYF | TGTGCCAGCAGCTTATCTTCGGGGGTTGTATCCTACGAGCAGTACTTC
NA | TRBJ1-1 | NA | TRBV21-1 | CASPRKGQFLREEAFF | TGTGCCAGCCCCAGAAAAGGACAGTTCCTAAGAGAAGAAGCTTTCTTT
NA | TRBJ1-5 | NA | TRBV19 | CASSIITRGSNQPQHF | TGTGCCAGTAGTATTATCACCCGGGGATCAAATCAGCCCCAGCATTTT
NA | TRBJ1-4 | NA | TRBV2 | CASRLDRSWEKLFF | TGTGCCAGCAGGTTAGACAGGTCCTGGGAAAAACTGTTTTTT
NA | TRBJ2-5 | NA | TRBV19 | CASSIPVAPGQETQYF | TGTGCCAGTAGTATCCCCGTGGCCCCGGGTCAAGAGACCCAGTACTTC
TRBD1 | TRBJ2-7 | NA | TRBV19 | CASTPGQGPYEQYF | TGTGCCAGTACTCCGGGACAGGGGCCCTACGAGCAGTACTTC
NA | TRBJ2-1 | NA | TRBV2 | CASTPEPNNEQFF | TGTGCCAGCACTCCGGAACCTAACAATGAGCAGTTCTTC
TRBD2 | TRBJ2-2 | NA | TRBV19 | CASISGRPNTGELFF | TGTGCCAGTATTAGCGGGAGGCCGAACACCGGGGAGCTGTTTTTT
TRBD1 | TRBJ1-1 | NA | TRBV5-1 | CASSGGQPNTEAFF | TGCGCCAGCAGCGGGGGACAGCCGAACACTGAAGCTTTCTTT
NA | TRBJ1-2 | NA | TRBV27 | CASSFNRDGGYTF | TGTGCCAGCAGTTTTAACAGGGACGGTGGCTACACCTTC
TRBD2 | TRBJ2-7 | NA | TRBV10-1 | CASSESTRGEGPLEQYF | TGCGCCAGCAGTGAGTCGACTCGGGGGGAGGGCCCCCTCGAGCAGTACTTC
NA | TRBJ2-1 | NA | TRBV10-2 | CASSRGGPLQFF | TGCGCCAGCAGCCGCGGGGGCCCGCTGCAGTTCTTC
TRBD2 | TRBJ2-7 | NA | TRBV28 | CASSLLLAGVTSYEQYF | TGTGCCAGCAGTTTGTTGCTAGCGGGAGTTACCTCCTACGAGCAGTACTTC
NA | TRBJ1-2 | once | TRBV7-2 | CASSLWGRAGGFEGYTF | TGTGCCAGCAGCTTATGGGGCAGGGCAGGAGGTTTTGAAGGCTACACCTTC
NA | TRBJ2-7 | once | TRBV14 | CASSQVLSGAAEQYF | TGTGCCAGCAGCCAAGTTTTATCGGGGGCCGCCGAGCAGTACTTC
NA | TRBJ1-5 | NA | TRBV7-2 | CASSLKPGQQPQHF | TGTGCCAGCAGCTTAAAGCCAGGGCAACAGCCCCAGCATTTT
NA | TRBJ2-2 | NA | TRBV7-3 | CASSPRGGVLNTGELFF | TGTGCCAGCAGCCCTCGAGGGGGAGTCTTGAACACCGGGGAGCTGTTTTTT
NA | TRBJ2-4 | NA | TRBV28 | CASSTPSSWPRENIQYF | TGTGCCAGCAGTACCCCTTCGAGCTGGCCCCGGGAAAACATTCAGTACTTC
NA | TRBJ1-4 | NA | TRBV7-6 | CASSLAPRGVREKLFF | TGTGCCAGCAGCTTAGCGCCCAGGGGAGTTCGAGAAAAACTGTTTTTT
TRBD1 | TRBJ1-1 | NA | TRBV28 | CATNTLRDRGTEAFF | TGTGCCACTAACACCTTAAGGGACAGGGGGACTGAAGCTTTCTTT
TRBD2 | TRBJ2-1 | NA | TRBV11-2 | CASSSSGGHEQFF | TGTGCCAGCAGCTCAAGCGGGGGCCATGAGCAGTTCTTC
TRBD2 | TRBJ2-3 | NA | TRBV5-1 | CASSLGEGSTDTQYF | TGCGCCAGCAGCTTGGGGGAGGGGAGCACAGATACGCAGTATTTT
NA | TRBJ1-4 | NA | TRBV4-2 | CASSPAEDLREKLFF | TGTGCCAGCAGCCCCGCTGAGGACTTAAGGGAAAAACTGTTTTTT
TRBD2 | TRBJ2-5 | NA | TRBV7-2 | CASSFRTSALRETQYF | TGTGCCAGCAGCTTCCGGACTAGCGCCCTCAGGGAGACCCAGTACTTC
NA | TRBJ2-7 | NA | TRBV30 | CAWALSSYEQYF | TGTGCCTGGGCGTTAAGCTCCTACGAGCAGTACTTC
TRBD2 | TRBJ2-3 | NA | TRBV5-1 | CASSLAMASGRAIDTQYF | TGCGCCAGCAGCTTGGCCATGGCTAGCGGGAGGGCCATCGATACGCAGTATTTT
NA | TRBJ1-1 | NA | TRBV5-1 | CASSLEGGEAFF | TGCGCCAGCAGCTTGGAGGGTGGGGAAGCTTTCTTT
NA | TRBJ1-2 | NA | TRBV7-2 | CASSRPGANYGYTF | TGTGCCAGCAGCCGACCCGGGGCTAACTATGGCTACACCTTC
NA | TRBJ2-1 | NA | TRBV4-1 | CASSQPSTTSYNEQFF | TGCGCCAGCAGCCAACCCTCTACTACCTCCTACAATGAGCAGTTCTTC
TRBD1 | TRBJ2-7 | NA | TRBV7-2 | CASSRDRGLYEQYF | TGTGCCAGCAGCCGGGACAGGGGCCTCTACGAGCAGTACTTC
NA | TRBJ2-4 | NA | TRBV9 | CASSVGSPSRKNIQYF | TGTGCCAGCAGCGTAGGCTCCCCTAGCCGCAAAAACATTCAGTACTTC